Below, 21 T cell receptor beta chains from the same sample are listed, as sequenced in a study of cytomegalovirus exposure and HLA in healthy donors. In the PCR, 60 Vbeta and 13 Jbeta primers were used. This table comes from immunoSEQ multiplex PCR, and its TCRdb copy is limited to in-frame clones, with some not included. Of 150,000 to 200,000 clones listed, about 78% are singletons. The sequenced sample consisted of PBMCs. The receptors here all came from a male donor in good health and CMV-seronegative.

The chain links TRBV27 to TRBJ2-7; tentative D call: TRBD2 (6 bases). Deletions cut 3 bases from V and 7 bases from J, with 19 bases between. This CDR3 spans 15 amino acids. Germline V gene data show CDR1 as MNHEY and CDR2 as SMNVEV (reference sequence). CDR3 loop: CASSFGGTQHQEQYF. The DNA of the CDR3 is TGTGCCAGCAGTTTTGGGGGGACCCAACACCAAGAGCAGTACTTC.

This chain joins TRBV27 and TRBJ2-7, with a weak D call TRBD2 (6 bases). CDR3 length: 12 amino acids. Trimming removed 3 bases at V and 3 bases at J, with 6 bases between. CDR1 MNHEY and CDR2 SMNVEV come from the germline V gene (reference sequence). In DNA, the CDR3 is TGTGCCAGCAGTTTGGGGGGCTACGAGCAGTACTTC. Residues: CASSLGGYEQYF.

The V gene is TRBV5-6, the J gene TRBJ2-2; 10 positions match TRBD1. V gave up 4 bases and J gave up 7 bases; unmatched junction bases: 4. The germline gives CDR1 SGHDT, CDR2 YYEEEE. The length of the CDR3 is 14 residues. This chain's CDR3 is CASSPDRGYGELFF. CDR3 DNA sequence: TGTGCCAGCAGCCCGGACAGGGGGTACGGGGAGCTGTTTTTT.

CDR3 bases: TGTGCCAGCAGCTTCGACAGTTCGCAGCCCCAGCATTTT. Translating it yields CASSFDSSQPQHF. The chain employs TRBV7-2 and TRBJ1-5; maybe TRBD1 (5 bases). CDR3 length equals 13 residues. Trimming removed 3 bases from V and 7 bases from J, with 10 bases in between. The germline V gene encodes CDR1 SGHTA and CDR2 FQGNSA. Combining the CDR3 with reference TRBV7-2 and TRBJ1-5 gives the whole variable domain GAGVSQSPSNKVTEKGKDVELRCDPISGHTALYWYRQSLGQGLEFLIYFQGNSAPDKSGLPSDRFSAERTGGSVSTLTIQRTQQEDSAVYLCASSFDSSQPQHFGDGTRLSIL.

The chain links TRBV11-2 to TRBJ2-7, with D possibly being TRBD2 (7 bases). V lost 3 bases and J 5 bases, leaving 17 bases between the germline ends. The CDR3 spans 15 residues. Germline V lookup: CDR1 SGHAT, CDR2 FQNNGV. CDR3 amino acids: CASSFLGGARNEQYF. The CDR3, as DNA: TGTGCCAGCAGCTTCCTGGGGGGGGCGCGGAACGAGCAGTACTTC.

This clone was picked up a small number of times. The V and J genes are TRBV2 and TRBJ2-2; TRBD1 is a possible D gene (5 bases). Germline V gene lookup returns CDR1 SNHLY and CDR2 FYNNEI. The CDR3 is 15 residues long. The CDR3 is CAQYPRQGNTGELFF. CDR3 nucleotide sequence: TGTGCTCAATACCCCCGGCAGGGGAACACCGGGGAGCTGTTTTTT. Together with reference TRBV2 and TRBJ2-2, the CDR3 gives the full variable domain: EPEVTQTPSHQVTQMGQEVILRCVPISNHLYFYWYRQILGQKVEFLVSFYNNEISEKSEIFDDQFSVERPDGSNFTLKIRSTKLEDSAMYFCAQYPRQGNTGELFFGEGSRLTVL.

This clone was observed a handful of times. V is TRBV18 and J is TRBJ1-5; possible D gene TRBD1, 5 bases. The CDR3 is made up of 15 amino acids. The germline CDR1 and CDR2 sequences are KGHSH and LQKENI. Trimming took 3 bases from V and 5 from J, leaving 14 bases between them. CDR3 nucleotides: TGTGCCAGCTCACCGGGACCGGGACTTGATCAGCCCCAGCATTTT. This translates into CASSPGPGLDQPQHF.

The sample holds one count of this clone. The V call is TRBV7-2, the J call TRBJ2-7, with TRBD1 matching over 8 bases. CDR3 length equals 15 residues. V lost 0 bases, J lost 3 bases, and 4 bases stayed unmatched. Germline CDR1 and CDR2: SGHTA and FQGNSA. The CDR3 loop reads CASSLAGTGFYEQYF. The CDR3 DNA sequence: TGTGCCAGCAGCTTAGCTGGGACAGGATTCTACGAGCAGTACTTC.

The CDR3 region is CASSLSEADTQYF. In DNA form, the CDR3 reads TGTGCCAGCAGCTTATCAGAGGCAGATACGCAGTATTTT. This sequence joins TRBV7-7 and TRBJ2-3; D not certain. Germline values: CDR1 SSHAT, CDR2 FNYEAQ (reference sequence). The CDR3 is made up of 13 amino acids. V gave up 2 bases and J gave up 4 bases, with 7 bases separating them. The full variable domain, in which reference TRBV7-7 and TRBJ2-3 provide the parts outside the CDR3, is GAGVSQSPRYKVTKRGQDVTLRCDPISSHATLYWYQQALGQGPEFLTYFNYEAQPDKSGLPSDRFSAERPEGSISTLTIQRTEQRDSAMYRCASSLSEADTQYFGPGTRLTVL.

For the CDR3, the DNA is TGTGCCAGCAGTTTTTTGGGAGTTGGATATGGCTACACCTTC. This encodes CASSFLGVGYGYTF. The genes are TRBV6-5 and TRBJ1-2; D gene unclear. Germline CDR1 is MNHEY and CDR2 is SVGAGI. Trimming shortened V by 4 bases and J by 5 bases, and 14 bases separated the two germline ends. The CDR3 is made up of 14 amino acids.

The chain couples TRBV30 to TRBJ2-5, with 12 bases aligning to TRBD2. The tail of the sequence fits TRBJ2-7 better, so the J call may be wrong. Germline CDR1 GTSNPN, CDR2 SVGIG (reference sequence). CDR3 length: 14 residues. CDR3 sequence (DNA): TGTGCCTGGAGTGTACTACTAGCGGGAGGCGAGCAGTACTTC. This gives the protein CAWSVLLAGGEQYF.

J is TRBJ1-4 and V is TRBV15; D is unclear. V lost 9 bases and J 1 base, leaving 15 bases between the germline ends. The CDR3 runs to 15 residues. CDR1 is LNHNV, CDR2 YYDKDF, per germline (reference sequence). The CDR3: CATTTRVITNEKLFF. The DNA of the CDR3 is TGTGCCACTACTACCCGGGTGATAACTAATGAAAAACTGTTTTTT. The full variable domain, completed using reference TRBV15 and TRBJ1-4, is DAMVIQNPRYQVTQFGKPVTLSCSQTLNHNVMYWYQQKSSQAPKLLFHYYDKDFNNEADTPDNFQSRRPNTSFCFLDIRSPGLGDTAMYLCATTTRVITNEKLFFGSGTQLSVL.

The gene calls are TRBV9 and TRBJ1-2; a weak D match, TRBD1 (6 bases). V was trimmed by 3 bases and J by 5 bases, leaving 17 bases between them. The CDR3 extends over 15 amino acids. Germline assignment: CDR1 SGDLS and CDR2 YYNGEE. In DNA, the CDR3 is TGTGCCAGCAGCGCACCGGGACACCAGGGGTATGGCTACACCTTC. This sequence encodes CASSAPGHQGYGYTF.

The chain is built from TRBV7-8 and TRBJ2-3; D is perhaps TRBD1 (5 bases). Germline lookup yields CDR1 SGHVS and CDR2 FQNEAQ. V lost 5 bases to trimming and J lost 7 bases, with 13 bases between them. This CDR3 region has 13 residues. The chain's CDR3 is CASSPDRDNTQYF. The CDR3 nucleotides are TGTGCCAGCAGCCCCGACAGAGACAATACGCAGTATTTT. The full variable domain, its missing parts supplied by reference TRBV7-8 and TRBJ2-3, is GAGVSQSPRYKVAKRGQDVALRCDPISGHVSLFWYQQALGQGPEFLTYFQNEAQLDKSGLPSDRFFAERPEGSVSTLKIQRTQQEDSAVYLCASSPDRDNTQYFGPGTRLTVL.

This CDR3 is CASSYKASGLYEQYF. Here the CDR3 DNA reads TGTGCCAGCAGTTACAAGGCTAGCGGGTTATACGAGCAGTACTTC. The chain uses TRBV6-5 and TRBJ2-7; 8 bases line up with TRBD2. V shed 2 bases and J 4 bases; nucleotides not matched to a gene: 7. Per germline, CDR1 MNHEY and CDR2 SVGAGI. The CDR3 spans 15 residues.

The chain uses TRBV27 and TRBJ1-6; D perhaps matches TRBD1 (6 bases). The V and J ends lost 0 bases and 7 bases respectively, with 16 bases between them. Per germline, CDR1 MNHEY and CDR2 SMNVEV (reference sequence). This CDR3 is built from 17 residues. CDR3 amino acids: CASSLSHRGTLNSPLHF. In DNA, the CDR3 is TGTGCCAGCAGTTTATCGCACCGAGGGACACTGAATTCACCCCTCCACTTT.

The V gene is TRBV11-2, the J gene TRBJ2-7; TRBD1 aligns across 7 bases. This CDR3 comprises 15 residues. The V gene end was trimmed by 6 bases and the J gene end by 3 bases; junction bases not matched to a gene: 11. Germline lookup yields CDR1 SGHAT and CDR2 FQNNGV. The CDR3 protein is CASRIGPGQNYEQYF. CDR3 DNA sequence: TGTGCCAGCAGAATAGGGCCGGGACAGAACTACGAGCAGTACTTC.

The V call is TRBV7-6, the J call TRBJ2-7, with 8 bases matching TRBD1. The CDR3 has 14 residues. From germline, CDR1 is SGHVS and CDR2 FNYEAQ. Trimming at V came to 1 base and at J to 2 bases, leaving 1 base not matched to a gene. The CDR3 sequence is CASSLGTGPYEQYF. The CDR3 DNA is TGTGCCAGCAGCTTAGGGACAGGGCCCTACGAGCAGTACTTC.

The chain has TRBV4-1 and TRBJ2-1, with 11 bases lining up with TRBD1. V lost 3 bases, J lost 4 bases, and 5 bases stayed unmatched. Germline V gene lookup returns CDR1 MGHRA and CDR2 YSYEKL. The CDR3 consists of 16 residues. CDR3 amino acids: CASSQSGTGGYNEQFF. The CDR3 DNA is TGCGCCAGCAGCCAGTCCGGGACAGGGGGATACAATGAGCAGTTCTTC.

The chain couples TRBV7-6 to TRBJ2-5; D might be TRBD1 (5 bases). The CDR3 runs 15 residues. Looked up from germline, CDR1 is SGHVS and CDR2 is FNYEAQ. V was pared by 1 base and J by 1 base, with 10 bases between. In nucleotides, the CDR3 is TGTGCCAGCAGCTTAGACCTAGGGGTCCAAGAGACCCAGTACTTC. Its translation: CASSLDLGVQETQYF.

V is TRBV6-5 and J is TRBJ1-5; maybe TRBD1 (5 bases). The CDR3 spans 13 residues. The V end lost 6 bases, the J end lost 1 base, and 7 bases lay between the germline ends. The V gene's germline CDR1 is MNHEY and CDR2 SVGAGI. The CDR3 DNA is TGTGCCAGCAGGCGGGACAGCAATCAGCCCCAGCATTTT. It is translated as CASRRDSNQPQHF.